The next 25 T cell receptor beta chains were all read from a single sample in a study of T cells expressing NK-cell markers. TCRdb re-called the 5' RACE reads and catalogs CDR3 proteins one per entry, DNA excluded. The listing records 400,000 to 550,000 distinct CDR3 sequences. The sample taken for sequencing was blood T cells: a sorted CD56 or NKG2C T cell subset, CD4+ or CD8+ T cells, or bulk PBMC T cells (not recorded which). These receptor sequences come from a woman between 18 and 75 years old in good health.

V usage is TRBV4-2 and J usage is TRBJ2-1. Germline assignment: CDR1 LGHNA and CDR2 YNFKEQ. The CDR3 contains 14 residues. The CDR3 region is CASSQEGTPNEQFF.

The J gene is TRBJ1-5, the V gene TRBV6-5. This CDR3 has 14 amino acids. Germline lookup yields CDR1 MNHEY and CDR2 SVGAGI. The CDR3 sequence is CASSYRGQNQPQHF.

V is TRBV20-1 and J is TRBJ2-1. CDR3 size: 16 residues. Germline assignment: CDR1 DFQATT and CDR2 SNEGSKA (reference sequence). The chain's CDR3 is CSADGTQQPPYNEQFF.

Here the CDR3 reads CASPGAGGDEQFF. The V call is TRBV7-8, the J call TRBJ2-1; checking the TCRdb D call of TRBD1 is not possible without DNA. CDR3 size: 13 residues. The germline CDR1 and CDR2 sequences are SGHVS and FQNEAQ.

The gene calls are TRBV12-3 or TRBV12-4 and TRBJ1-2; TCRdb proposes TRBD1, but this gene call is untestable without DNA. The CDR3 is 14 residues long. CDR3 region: CASSFGTGSYGYTF.

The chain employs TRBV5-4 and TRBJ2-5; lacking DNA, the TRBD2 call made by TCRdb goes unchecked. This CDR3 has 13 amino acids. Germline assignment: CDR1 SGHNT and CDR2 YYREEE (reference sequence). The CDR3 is CASSYSGVETQYF.

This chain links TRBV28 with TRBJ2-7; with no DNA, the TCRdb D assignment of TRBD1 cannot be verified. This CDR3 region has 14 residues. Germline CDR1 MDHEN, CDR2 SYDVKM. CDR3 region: CASSFSGGGYEQYF. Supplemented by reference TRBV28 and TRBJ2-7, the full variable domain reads DVKVTQSSRYLVKRTGEKVFLECVQDMDHENMFWYRQDPGLGLRLIYFSYDVKMKEKGDIPEGYSVSREKKERFSLILESASTNQTSMYLCASSFSGGGYEQYFGPGTRLTVT.

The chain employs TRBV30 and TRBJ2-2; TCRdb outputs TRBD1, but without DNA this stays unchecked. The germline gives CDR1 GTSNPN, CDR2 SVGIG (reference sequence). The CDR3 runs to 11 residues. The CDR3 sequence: CAWSPPGELFF.

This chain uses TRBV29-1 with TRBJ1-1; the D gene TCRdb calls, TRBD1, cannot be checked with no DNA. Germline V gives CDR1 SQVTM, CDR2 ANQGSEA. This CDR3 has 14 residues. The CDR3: CSGGTGGLNTEAFF.

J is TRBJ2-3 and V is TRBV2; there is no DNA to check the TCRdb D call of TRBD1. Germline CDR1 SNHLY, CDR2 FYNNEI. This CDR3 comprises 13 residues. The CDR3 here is CASSVRETDTQYF.

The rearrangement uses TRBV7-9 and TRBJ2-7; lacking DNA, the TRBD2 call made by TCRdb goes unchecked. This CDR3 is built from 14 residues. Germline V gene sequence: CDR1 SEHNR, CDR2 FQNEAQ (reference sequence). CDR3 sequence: CASSTRTSGVEQYF.

The CDR3: CSAGGTRNTGELFF. This rearrangement joins TRBV20-1 to TRBJ2-2; the D call of TRBD1 rests on TCRdb alone, since no DNA is present to check it. The V gene's germline CDR1 is DFQATT and CDR2 SNEGSKA (reference sequence). There are 14 residues in the CDR3.

CDR3 protein: CASSSPRQGNTEAFF. The chain employs TRBV28 and TRBJ1-1; TCRdb lists TRBD1, though no DNA is available to test this call. Germline V gene lookup returns CDR1 MDHEN and CDR2 SYDVKM. The CDR3 totals 15 residues.

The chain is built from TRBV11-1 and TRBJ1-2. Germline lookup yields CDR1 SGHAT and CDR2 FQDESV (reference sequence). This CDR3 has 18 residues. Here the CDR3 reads CASSLHGMEQLINYGYTF.

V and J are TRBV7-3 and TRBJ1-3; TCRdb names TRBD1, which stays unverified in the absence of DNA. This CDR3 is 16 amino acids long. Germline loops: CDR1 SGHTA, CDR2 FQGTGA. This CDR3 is CASSSGPPGAGNTIYF.

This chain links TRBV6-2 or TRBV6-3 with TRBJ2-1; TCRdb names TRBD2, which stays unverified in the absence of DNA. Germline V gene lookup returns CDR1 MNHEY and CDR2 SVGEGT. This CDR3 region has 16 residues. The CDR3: CASSAWTSGRVNEQFF.

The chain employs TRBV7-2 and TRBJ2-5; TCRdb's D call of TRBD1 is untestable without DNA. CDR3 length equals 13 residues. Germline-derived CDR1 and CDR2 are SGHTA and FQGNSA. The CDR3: CASRSTGTETQYF.

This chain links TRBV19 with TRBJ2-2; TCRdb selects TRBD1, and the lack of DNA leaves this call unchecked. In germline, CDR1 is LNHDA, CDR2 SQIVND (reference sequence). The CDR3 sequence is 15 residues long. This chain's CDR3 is CASSIDRGRTGELFF.

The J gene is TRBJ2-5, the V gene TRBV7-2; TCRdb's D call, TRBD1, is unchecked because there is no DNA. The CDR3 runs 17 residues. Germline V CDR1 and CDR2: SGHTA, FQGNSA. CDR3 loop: CASSFPIQGSNQETQYF. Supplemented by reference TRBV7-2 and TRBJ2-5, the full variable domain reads GAGVSQSPSNKVTEKGKDVELRCDPISGHTALYWYRQSLGQGLEFLIYFQGNSAPDKSGLPSDRFSAERTGGSVSTLTIQRTQQEDSAVYLCASSFPIQGSNQETQYFGPGTRLLVL.

The CDR3 reads CASSSRIGGEETQYF. This chain joins TRBV7-2 and TRBJ2-5; TCRdb lists TRBD1, though no DNA is available to test this call. The CDR3 has 15 residues. Germline CDR1 reads SGHTA; CDR2 reads FQGNSA.

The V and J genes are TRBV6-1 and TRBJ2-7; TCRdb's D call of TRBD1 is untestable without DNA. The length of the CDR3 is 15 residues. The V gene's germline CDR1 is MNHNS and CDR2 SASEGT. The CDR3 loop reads CASYGSTGSRYEQYF.

This CDR3 reads CASSDGWETQYF. The chain combines TRBV9 with TRBJ2-5. Germline V lookup: CDR1 SGDLS, CDR2 YYNGEE. The CDR3 covers 12 residues.

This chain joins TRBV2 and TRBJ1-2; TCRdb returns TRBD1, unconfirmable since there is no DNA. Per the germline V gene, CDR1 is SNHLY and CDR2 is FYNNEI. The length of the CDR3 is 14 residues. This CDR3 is CASSERTTPYGYTF.

This CDR3 reads CASSPLVRDTQYF. The V and J genes are TRBV7-2 and TRBJ2-3. The germline V gene encodes CDR1 SGHTA and CDR2 FQGNSA. This CDR3 is 13 amino acids long.

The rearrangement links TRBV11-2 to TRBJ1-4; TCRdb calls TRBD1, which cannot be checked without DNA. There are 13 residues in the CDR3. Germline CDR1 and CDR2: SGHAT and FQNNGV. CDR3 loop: CASSSLQAEKLFF. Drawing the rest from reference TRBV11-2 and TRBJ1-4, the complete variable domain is EAGVAQSPRYKIIEKRQSVAFWCNPISGHATLYWYQQILGQGPKLLIQFQNNGVVDDSQLPKDRFSAERLKGVDSTLKIQPAKLEDSAVYLCASSSLQAEKLFFGSGTQLSVL.